A selection of T cell receptor beta chains follows, all from one sample in a study of CD8 T cells in Susac syndrome. One entry per CDR3 protein, called by TCRdb with MiXCR from the immunoSEQ multiplex PCR reads. The repertoire has around 230,000 distinct CDR3 sequences, about 96% of them found once; the top ten carry 0.08% to 0.11%. Sequencing was performed on CD4+ T cells from PBMCs. The receptors come from a human donor with Susac syndrome. The CDR3 runs from the conserved cysteine through the conserved F or W. A D gene is named only where the DNA matches it firmly. A row's size may be missing; if present it is once, few, many or a size class.

cdr3_aa: CASSFRLAGTTDTQYF
cdr3_nt: TGTGCCAGCAGCTTTCGACTAGCGGGGACCACAGATACGCAGTATTTT
v_call: TRBV7-9
clone_size: .
j_call: TRBJ2-3
d_call: TRBD2

cdr3_aa: CSGTDGFPAYEQYF
cdr3_nt: TGCAGCGGAACCGACGGGTTCCCAGCCTACGAGCAGTACTTC
v_call: TRBV29-1
clone_size: .
j_call: TRBJ2-7
d_call: .

cdr3_aa: CASTPGVRDGNEQFF
cdr3_nt: TGTGCCAGCACCCCTGGGGTCAGGGACGGCAATGAGCAGTTCTTC
v_call: TRBV12-3/TRBV12-4
clone_size: .
j_call: TRBJ2-1
d_call: .

cdr3_aa: CASSEFRGDVDTQYF
cdr3_nt: TGTGCCAGCAGTGAATTTAGGGGTGACGTAGATACGCAGTATTTT
v_call: TRBV25-1
clone_size: once
j_call: TRBJ2-3
d_call: .

cdr3_aa: CASSPGLAGGFAKNIQYF
cdr3_nt: TGTGCCAGCAGCCCGGGACTAGCGGGAGGATTCGCCAAAAACATTCAGTACTTC
v_call: TRBV6-1
clone_size: once
j_call: TRBJ2-4
d_call: TRBD2

cdr3_aa: CSARDVSRLGELFF
cdr3_nt: TGCAGTGCTAGAGATGTTTCTCGCCTCGGGGAGCTGTTTTTT
v_call: TRBV20-1
clone_size: once
j_call: TRBJ2-2
d_call: .

cdr3_aa: CSVVAGQGYGYTF
cdr3_nt: TGCAGCGTTGTGGCGGGACAGGGATATGGCTACACCTTC
v_call: TRBV29-1
clone_size: .
j_call: TRBJ1-2
d_call: TRBD1

cdr3_aa: CASSLGTSGRAGVRTGELFF
cdr3_nt: TGTGCCAGCAGTTTAGGGACTAGCGGGAGGGCTGGAGTTCGAACCGGGGAGCTGTTTTTT
v_call: TRBV28
clone_size: .
j_call: TRBJ2-2
d_call: TRBD2

cdr3_aa: CASSPGRLTEAFF
cdr3_nt: TGTGCCAGCAGCCCAGGAAGACTGACTGAAGCTTTCTTT
v_call: TRBV3-1
clone_size: .
j_call: TRBJ1-1
d_call: .

cdr3_aa: CASRGGAGWVNEQYF
cdr3_nt: TGTGCCAGTCGAGGGGGAGCGGGATGGGTGAACGAGCAGTACTTC
v_call: TRBV28
clone_size: .
j_call: TRBJ2-7
d_call: .

cdr3_aa: CASSRAGGNEQFF
cdr3_nt: TGTGCCAGCAGTCGCGCCGGGGGAAATGAGCAGTTCTTC
v_call: TRBV25-1
clone_size: .
j_call: TRBJ2-1
d_call: .

cdr3_aa: CASSLGDFNEQFF
cdr3_nt: TGTGCCAGCAGCCTCGGGGACTTCAATGAGCAGTTCTTC
v_call: TRBV3-1
clone_size: .
j_call: TRBJ2-1
d_call: .

cdr3_aa: CASNRAQPQHF
cdr3_nt: TGTGCCAGCAACAGGGCACAGCCCCAGCATTTT
v_call: TRBV28
clone_size: once
j_call: TRBJ1-5
d_call: .

cdr3_aa: CSVSGNSNQPQHF
cdr3_nt: TGCAGCGTTTCCGGTAACAGCAATCAGCCCCAGCATTTT
v_call: TRBV29-1
clone_size: .
j_call: TRBJ1-5
d_call: .

cdr3_aa: CSARDPPGDYGYTF
cdr3_nt: TGCAGTGCTAGAGATCCCCCGGGGGACTATGGCTACACCTTC
v_call: TRBV20-1
clone_size: .
j_call: TRBJ1-2
d_call: .

cdr3_aa: CAWGTSGNQPQHF
cdr3_nt: TGTGCCTGGGGGACGTCGGGCAATCAGCCCCAGCATTTT
v_call: TRBV30
clone_size: .
j_call: TRBJ1-5
d_call: .